This TCR beta chain was captured by sequencing in a study of technical replicates of blood from four donors. Here immunoSEQ multiplex PCR was the method, and the copy in TCRdb shows in-frame clones only, minus some. The sample holds some 87,000 clones, 95% to 97% seen once. The sample comprised T cells isolated from PBMCs. The TCR was taken from a human donor in good health.

The CDR3: CASSQEDVAGAYEQYF. CDR3 DNA sequence: TGTGCCAGCAGCCAAGAGGATGTGGCAGGGGCGTACGAGCAGTACTTC. The chain carries TRBV4-2 and TRBJ2-7; D may be TRBD1 (6 bases). This CDR3 comprises 16 residues. V was shortened by 0 bases and J by 4 bases, with 16 bases between the two germline ends. Germline values: CDR1 LGHNA, CDR2 YNFKEQ.